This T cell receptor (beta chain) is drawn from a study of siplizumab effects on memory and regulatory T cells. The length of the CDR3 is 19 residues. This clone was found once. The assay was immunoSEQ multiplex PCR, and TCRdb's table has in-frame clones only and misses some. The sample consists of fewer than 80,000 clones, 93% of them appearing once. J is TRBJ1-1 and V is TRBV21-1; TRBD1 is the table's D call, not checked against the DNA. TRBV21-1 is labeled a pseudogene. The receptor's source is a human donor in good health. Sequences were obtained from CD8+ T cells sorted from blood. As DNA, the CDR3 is TGTGCCAGCAGCTTTTTGGCTAGGACAGGCACAAACCCGTACACTGAAGCTTTCTTT. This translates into CASSFLARTGTNPYTEAFF.